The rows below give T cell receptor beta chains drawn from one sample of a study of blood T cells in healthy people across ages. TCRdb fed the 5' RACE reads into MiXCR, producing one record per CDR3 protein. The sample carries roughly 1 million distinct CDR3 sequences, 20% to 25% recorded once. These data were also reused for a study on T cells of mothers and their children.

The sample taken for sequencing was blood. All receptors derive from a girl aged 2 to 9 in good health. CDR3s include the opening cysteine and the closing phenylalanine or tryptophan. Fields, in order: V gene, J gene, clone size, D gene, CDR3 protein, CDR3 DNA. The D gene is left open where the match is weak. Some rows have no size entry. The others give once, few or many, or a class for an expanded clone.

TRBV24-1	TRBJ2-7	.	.	CATSDGQFYEQYF	TGTGCCACCAGTGACGGACAGTTCTACGAGCAGTACTTC
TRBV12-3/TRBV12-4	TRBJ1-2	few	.	CASSGQSHPGGYTF	TGTGCCAGCAGCGGACAGTCCCATCCGGGTGGCTACACCTTC
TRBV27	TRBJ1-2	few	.	CASSLTGTPYGYTF	TGTGCCAGCAGTTTGACCGGGACCCCGTATGGCTACACCTTC
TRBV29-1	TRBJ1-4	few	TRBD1	CSGASTGANEKLFF	TGCAGCGGGGCCTCGACAGGGGCTAATGAAAAACTGTTTTTT
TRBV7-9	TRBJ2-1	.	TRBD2	CASSDPGLVKQFF	TGTGCCAGCAGCGACCCGGGACTAGTTAAGCAGTTCTTC
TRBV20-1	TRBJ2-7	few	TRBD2	CSARDRLAGAAYEQYF	TGCAGTGCTAGAGATCGGTTAGCGGGGGCGGCCTACGAGCAGTACTTC
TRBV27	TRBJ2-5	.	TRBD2	CASSQYGGALETQYF	TGTGCCAGCTCACAATACGGGGGGGCCCTTGAGACCCAGTACTTC
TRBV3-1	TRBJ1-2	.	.	CASSHGPTNYGYTF	TGTGCCAGCAGCCATGGTCCCACTAACTATGGCTACACCTTC
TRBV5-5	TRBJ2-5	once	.	CASSLTDFQETQYF	TGTGCCAGCAGCTTGACGGACTTCCAAGAGACCCAGTACTTC
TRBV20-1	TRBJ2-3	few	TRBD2	CSAPLAGGATDTQYF	TGCAGTGCACCTCTAGCGGGGGGGGCGACAGATACGCAGTATTTT
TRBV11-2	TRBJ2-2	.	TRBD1	CASSLSGGNTGELFF	TGTGCCAGCAGCTTATCAGGGGGCAACACCGGGGAGCTGTTTTTT
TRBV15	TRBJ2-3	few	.	CATSREAPTSTDTQYF	TGTGCCACCAGCAGAGAGGCGCCGACAAGCACAGATACGCAGTATTTT
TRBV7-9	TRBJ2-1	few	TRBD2	CASSPRRAGGTYNEQFF	TGTGCCAGCAGCCCTAGACGGGCGGGAGGGACCTACAATGAGCAGTTCTTC
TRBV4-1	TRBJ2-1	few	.	CASSQDWNEQFF	TGCGCCAGCAGCCAAGATTGGAATGAGCAGTTCTTC
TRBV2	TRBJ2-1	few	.	CASSDRSGDSYNEQFF	TGTGCCAGCAGTGATCGGAGCGGCGACTCCTACAATGAGCAGTTCTTC
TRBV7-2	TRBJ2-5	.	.	CASSRQIEGETQYF	TGTGCCAGCAGTCGACAGATAGAGGGGGAGACCCAGTACTTC
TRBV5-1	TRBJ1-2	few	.	CARSSGPRATLANYGYTF	TGCGCCAGATCCTCAGGTCCCAGGGCAACCCTCGCTAACTATGGCTACACCTTC
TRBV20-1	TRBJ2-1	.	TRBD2	CSATSTSGNYNEQFF	TGCAGTGCTACCTCGACTAGCGGGAACTACAATGAGCAGTTCTTC
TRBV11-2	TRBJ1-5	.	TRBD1	CASSLEGQGRQPQHF	TGTGCCAGCAGCTTAGAAGGACAGGGAAGGCAGCCCCAGCATTTT
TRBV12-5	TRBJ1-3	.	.	CASGLVRGTGNTIYF	TGTGCTAGTGGTTTGGTCCGGGGGACTGGAAACACCATATATTTT
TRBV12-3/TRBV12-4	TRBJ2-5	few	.	CASTRFVPQGEQYF	TGTGCCAGCACCCGCTTCGTCCCCCAGGGAGAGCAGTACTTC
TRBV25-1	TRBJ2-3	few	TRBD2	CASTNLAESTDTQYF	TGTGCCAGCACCAATCTAGCGGAGAGCACAGATACGCAGTATTTT
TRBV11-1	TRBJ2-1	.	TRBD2	CASRTSGDATYNEQFF	TGTGCCAGCAGGACTAGCGGGGATGCCACTTACAATGAGCAGTTCTTC
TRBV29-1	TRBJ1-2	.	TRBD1	CSDKTGGGYTF	TGCAGCGATAAGACAGGGGGTGGCTACACCTTC
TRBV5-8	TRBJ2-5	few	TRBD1	CASSFTGTEHEETQYF	TGTGCCAGCAGCTTTACCGGGACAGAACACGAAGAGACCCAGTACTTC
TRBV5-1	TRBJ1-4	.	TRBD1	CASSLDPIMTGGEKLFF	TGCGCCAGCAGCTTGGATCCGATTATGACAGGGGGAGAAAAACTGTTTTTT
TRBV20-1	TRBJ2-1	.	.	CSARRGSKINEQFF	TGCAGTGCTCGGAGGGGGTCGAAAATCAATGAGCAGTTCTTC
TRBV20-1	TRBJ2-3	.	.	CSVGGGGGDTQYF	TGCAGTGTTGGCGGAGGTGGGGGAGATACGCAGTATTTT
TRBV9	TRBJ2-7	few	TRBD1	CASSPRQGMGEQYF	TGTGCCAGCAGCCCCCGACAGGGGATGGGCGAGCAGTACTTC
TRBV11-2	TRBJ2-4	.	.	CASSKEVVGENIQYF	TGTGCCAGCAGTAAGGAGGTGGTGGGGGAAAACATTCAGTACTTC
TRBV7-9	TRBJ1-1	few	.	CASSSYRDMATEAFF	TGTGCCAGCAGCTCATACAGGGATATGGCCACTGAAGCTTTCTTT
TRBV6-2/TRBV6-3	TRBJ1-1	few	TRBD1	CAGRTGANTEAFF	TGTGCCGGTAGGACAGGAGCCAACACTGAAGCTTTCTTT